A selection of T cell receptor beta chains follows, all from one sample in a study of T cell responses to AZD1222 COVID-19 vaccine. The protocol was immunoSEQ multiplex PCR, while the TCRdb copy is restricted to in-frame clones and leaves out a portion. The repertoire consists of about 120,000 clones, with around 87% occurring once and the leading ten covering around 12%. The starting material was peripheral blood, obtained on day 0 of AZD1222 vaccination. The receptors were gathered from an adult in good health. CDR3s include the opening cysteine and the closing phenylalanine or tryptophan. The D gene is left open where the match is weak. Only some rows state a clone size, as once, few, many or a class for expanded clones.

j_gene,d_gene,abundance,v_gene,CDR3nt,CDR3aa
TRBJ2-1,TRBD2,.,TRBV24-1,TGTGCCACCAGTGATAGAGCGGGATCGTCCTACAATGAGCAGTTCTTC,CATSDRAGSSYNEQFF
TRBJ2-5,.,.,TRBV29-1,TGCAGCGTCTTCTCCCTCGAGACCCAGTACTTC,CSVFSLETQYF
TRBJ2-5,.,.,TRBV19,TGTGCCAGTAGGCCTAGGGGGTATGAGACCCAGTACTTC,CASRPRGYETQYF
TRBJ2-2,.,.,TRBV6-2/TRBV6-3,TGTGCCAGCAGTTACCGAGGCAACACCGGGGAGCTGTTTTTT,CASSYRGNTGELFF
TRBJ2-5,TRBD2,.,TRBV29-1,TGCAGCGTTGAAGATTACCTAGCGGGAGGGACTTCGGAGACCCAGTACTTC,CSVEDYLAGGTSETQYF
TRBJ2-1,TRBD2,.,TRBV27,TGTGCCAGCAGGCTAGCGGGAGGGCCGCATGAGCAGTTCTTC,CASRLAGGPHEQFF
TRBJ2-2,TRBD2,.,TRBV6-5,TGTGCCAGCAGGTTTAGCGGGAGCAATGGGGAGCTGTTTTTT,CASRFSGSNGELFF
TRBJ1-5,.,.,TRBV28,TGTGCCAGCAGTTTCCGCTCAAGGGGTGACAATCAGCCCCAGCATTTT,CASSFRSRGDNQPQHF
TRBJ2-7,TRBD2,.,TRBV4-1,TGCGCCAGCAGCCCGGGACTAGCGGGCACCTACGAGCAGTACTTC,CASSPGLAGTYEQYF
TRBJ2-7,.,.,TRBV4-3,TGCGCCAGCAGCCCCGGACTGCACTACGAGCAGTACTTC,CASSPGLHYEQYF
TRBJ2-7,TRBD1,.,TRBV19,TGTGCCAGTAGTATAGCGGGCAGGGGGCCGGACGAGCAGTACTTC,CASSIAGRGPDEQYF
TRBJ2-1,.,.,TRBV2,TGTGCCAGCAGGTTACTGGGGGCGGGCGATGAGCAGTTCTTC,CASRLLGAGDEQFF
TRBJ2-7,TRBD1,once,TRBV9,TGTGCCAGCAGCGAACAACCAACAGGGGTCGAGCAGTACTTC,CASSEQPTGVEQYF
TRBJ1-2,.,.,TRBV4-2,TGTGCCAGCAGCCAAAGGGATAGAGTATTATTC,CASSQRDRVLF
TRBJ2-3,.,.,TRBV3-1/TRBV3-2,TGTGCCAGCAGCAACGGGGTAGCGAGGAGGGATACGCAGTATTTT,CASSNGVARRDTQYF
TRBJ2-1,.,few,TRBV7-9,TGTGCCAGCAGCTTAGTTTCCGGGAGTACCAGAGGGAGAAATGAGCAGTTCTTC,CASSLVSGSTRGRNEQFF
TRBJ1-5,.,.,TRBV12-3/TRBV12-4,TGTGCCAGCAGCCCCAGCGCCGATTTGTCCCAGCATTTT,CASSPSADLSQHF
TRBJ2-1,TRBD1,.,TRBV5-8,TGTGCCAGCAGCCCACGGCAATGGACAGGGAATGAGCAGTTCTTC,CASSPRQWTGNEQFF
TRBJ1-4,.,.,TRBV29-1,TGCAGCGTTGAAAGGGGTGGGAAACTGTTTTTT,CSVERGGKLFF
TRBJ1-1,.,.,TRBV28,TGTGCCAGCAGTACCTCGGGGTTGAACACTGAAGCTTTCTTT,CASSTSGLNTEAFF
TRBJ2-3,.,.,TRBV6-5,TGTGCCACCCGGGTGCGGGGACGCACAGATACGCAGTATTTT,CATRVRGRTDTQYF
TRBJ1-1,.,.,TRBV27,TGTGCCAGCAGTCCCCTCCCCGGGTGGAGTAACACTGAAGCTTTCTTT,CASSPLPGWSNTEAFF
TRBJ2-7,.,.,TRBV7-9,TGTGCCAGCAGCTTAGGGACGGGCCGAGCAGGTAGGTACGAGCAGTACTTC,CASSLGTGRAGRYEQYF